This note documents a single TCR beta chain sequence. Its antigen remains unidentified. This entry comes from a study of shared clonotypes between healthy human individuals. Study findings and constraints: Depth was large, yet rarefaction showed that sorted-subset sequencing was incomplete. Across a handful of donors, naive CD4 shared around 5.1%, naive CD8 about 3.2%, memory CD4 2.3%, memory CD8 more than 0.35%. Only blood underwent sampling, and tissue repertoires likely differ. Genetic and exposure-history diversity was limited by the small donor number.

Germline assignment: CDR1 SGDLS and CDR2 YYNGEE. V gave up 4 bases and J gave up 1 base, with 11 bases separating them. The CDR3 runs 15 residues. TCRdb keeps only in-frame clones here, not all; method: immunoSEQ multiplex PCR. The table records roughly 590,000 clones, roughly 95% of them present only once. It was CD45RO-negative cells, positively selected for CCR7, that made up naive CD8 cells, with terminally differentiated effector memory CD45RA+ cells excluded. The sequenced sample consisted of naive CD8+ T cells sorted from blood. The receptor comes from a woman in her 30s in good health. The V and J genes are TRBV9 and TRBJ2-2; D is unclear. The CDR3 DNA reads as TGTGCCAGCAGCCCCCCGCCGGGGAACACCGGGGAGCTGTTTTTT. It codes for CASSPPPGNTGELFF.